This T cell receptor (beta chain) was documented in a study of human T cells and chemical hapten exposure. Study-level background: Mainly, slight library volume differences in the pool made TCR yields vary. General study points: Those TCRs sitting above 1 in 1000 frequency stayed the same with DPC sensitization.

This clonotype was counted only a few times. The antigen is not known. It was unfractionated whole blood from which total RNA was extracted. Library preparation tagged each individual cDNA molecule with a unique molecular identifier. Under the authors' procedure: Counting gave a median of roughly 97,000 TCRs per sample, with values ranging from roughly 20,000 to 750,000. TCRdb re-called the reads with MiXCR, one entry per CDR3 protein. The V and J calls were determined by TCRdb, not by the authors. Of 95,000 to 150,000 distinct CDR3 sequences in the sample, over 7% were seen once. CDR1 and CDR2 (germline): SEHNR, FQNEAQ (reference sequence). The V gene lost 1 base and the J gene lost 6 bases, with 7 bases spanning the gap. The CDR3 covers 12 residues.

This sequence originates from a human donor in good health. Some clones in this sample may be carry-over from other donors' samples. Sequencing input: whole blood. The V and J genes are TRBV7-9 and TRBJ2-7, with unresolved D. CDR3: CASSLEGREQYF. The DNA of the CDR3 is TGTGCCAGCAGCTTAGAGGGCCGCGAGCAGTACTTC.